Sequencing of this TCR beta chain was carried out in a study of identical twins. The length of the CDR3 is 19 residues. Germline lookup yields CDR1 SGHRS and CDR2 YFSETQ. V lost 4 bases and J lost 1, with 26 bases in between. In its sample, this clonotype was seen a few times. With template switching, a universal primer site was added, and the cDNA carried unique molecular identifiers. MiXCR was run by TCRdb on the 5' RACE reads, yielding one entry per CDR3 protein. The table includes approximately 550,000 distinct CDR3 sequences, 20% to 25% detected once. This sample also appeared in a second study, on yellow fever vaccine responses in identical twins.

The genes are TRBV5-1 and TRBJ2-5, with a weak D call TRBD1 (5 bases). The receptor was isolated from a woman aged 18-30 years in good health. The specimen was CD4+ T cells sorted from blood. The CDR3 reads CASSALGPSVGQGQETQYF. In DNA, the CDR3 is TGCGCCAGCAGCGCCCTTGGCCCTTCCGTGGGGCAGGGCCAAGAGACCCAGTACTTC. Full variable domain (outside the CDR3, taken from reference TRBV5-1 and TRBJ2-5): KAGVTQTPRYLIKTRGQQVTLSCSPISGHRSVSWYQQTPGQGLQFLFEYFSETQRNKGNFPGRFSGRQFSNSRSEMNVSTLELGDSALYLCASSALGPSVGQGQETQYFGPGTRLLVL.